This T cell receptor beta chain is from a study of blood T cells in healthy people across ages. Study results and limitations: A roughly linear fall in TCR beta diversity per million T cells was seen with increasing age. A conclusive naive versus antigen-experienced comparison was prevented by the unsorted PBMCs. When one million T cells were used, diversity estimates were thought to be underestimates.

With a J-beta primer mix and a sample-barcoded 5' primer, a second PCR ran about 7 to 12 cycles. TCRdb redid the calling of the 5' RACE reads with MiXCR, one entry per CDR3 protein. The repertoire holds 600,000 to 1,000,000 distinct CDR3 sequences, with 20% to 30% as singletons. Healthy Caucasian individuals from Russia aged about 6 to 95 served as donors. Worth noting for this clonotype: The antigen remains unidentified.

Germline-derived CDR1 and CDR2 are MNHEY and SMNVEV (reference sequence). J was trimmed by 4 bases and V by 4 bases; bases with no gene match: 4. The CDR3 totals 14 residues. This same sample was also taken into another study, of T cells of mothers and their children.

The receptor comes from a boy aged 10-17 years in good health. The chain uses TRBV27 and TRBJ1-1, with 9 bases aligning to TRBD1. Material: blood. CDR3 sequence reads: CASSSDRGSTEAFF. CDR3 sequence (DNA): TGTGCCAGCAGTTCGGACAGGGGATCCACTGAAGCTTTCTTT.